Presented here are 31 T cell receptor beta chains from one specimen sequenced in a study of blood T cell repertoires in COVID-19. Profiled with immunoSEQ multiplex PCR; TCRdb holds only in-frame clones, not every one. In the table there are over 200,000 clones, 65% to 90% of which are singletons. Sequenced input: peripheral blood. The receptors shown here come from a human donor in a cohort sampled during active COVID-19.

CDR3 sequence: CASSEPGTANEQFF. In DNA, the CDR3 is TGTGCCAGCAGTGAGCCGGGGACAGCAAATGAGCAGTTCTTC. This chain links TRBV25-1 with TRBJ2-1; 7 bases fit TRBD1. The CDR3 has 14 amino acids. Germline V CDR1 and CDR2: MGHDK, SYGVNS. V lost 3 bases, J lost 7 bases, and 6 bases stayed unmatched.

This chain uses TRBV15 with TRBJ1-5; 8 positions match TRBD1. The V segment lost 0 bases and the J segment 6 bases; nucleotides outside the gene matches: 4. The CDR3 has 15 amino acids. Germline CDR1 reads LNHNV; CDR2 reads YYDKDF (reference sequence). The DNA for the CDR3 is TGTGCCACCAGCAGAGACAGGGGGCTCGGTCAGCCCCAGCATTTT. Amino acids: CATSRDRGLGQPQHF.

This chain uses TRBV19 with TRBJ1-1, with D possibly matching TRBD1 (5 bases). This CDR3 has 13 residues. The germline gives CDR1 LNHDA, CDR2 SQIVND (reference sequence). Trimming cost V 3 bases and J 5 bases, with 10 bases left between them. The CDR3 loop is CASSMGRATEAFF. CDR3 DNA sequence: TGTGCCAGTAGTATGGGCAGGGCTACTGAAGCTTTCTTT.

This clone was detected many times. This CDR3 is also generated by other DNA sequences in the sample. This chain uses TRBV27 with TRBJ1-6, with no clear D. The CDR3 consists of 14 residues. The V gene lost 6 bases and the J gene lost 7 bases, with 13 bases spanning the gap. Germline V gene data show CDR1 as MNHEY and CDR2 as SMNVEV (reference sequence). The CDR3 protein is CASSPRDSNSPLHF. The CDR3 region has the DNA TGTGCCAGCAGCCCGAGGGATAGCAATTCACCCCTCCACTTT.

CDR3 protein: CASSEWTDYGYTF. The CDR3 DNA is TGCGCCAGCAGCGAGTGGACAGACTATGGCTACACCTTC. J is TRBJ1-2 and V is TRBV5-1, with D possibly matching TRBD1 (6 bases). V lost 4 bases, J lost 3 bases, and 10 bases lay in between. CDR1 is SGHRS and CDR2 is YFSETQ in the germline V gene. The CDR3 has 13 amino acids.

The chain is built from TRBV28 and TRBJ2-2; perhaps TRBD1 as D (6 bases). V shed 4 bases and J shed 1 base, with 16 bases lying between them. This CDR3 spans 17 amino acids. CDR1 and CDR2 (germline): MDHEN, SYDVKM. The CDR3 DNA follows: TGTGCCAGCAGTTACCCCCTAGGACAGCTGAACACCGGGGAGCTGTTTTTT. Amino acid sequence: CASSYPLGQLNTGELFF.

This clone was recorded many times. The chain couples TRBV21-1 to TRBJ2-7; no check of the table's D call, TRBD1, against the DNA was made. TRBV21-1 has pseudogene status. The CDR3 sequence is 14 residues long. The CDR3, as DNA: TGTGCCAGCACCGCAGAGACAGGGGCGGCCGAGCAGTACTTC. As protein: CASTAETGAAEQYF.

This chain uses TRBV28 with TRBJ1-2, with D hard to call. CDR3 length: 13 residues. Trimming cost V 2 bases and J 2 bases, with 6 bases left between them. Germline V lookup: CDR1 MDHEN, CDR2 SYDVKM. Here the CDR3 reads CASSLHVNYGYTF. The DNA for the CDR3 is TGTGCCAGCAGTTTACATGTGAACTATGGCTACACCTTC.

The chain is built from TRBV7-2 and TRBJ1-2; 8 bases are shared with TRBD1. Germline V gene lookup returns CDR1 SGHTA and CDR2 FQGNSA. The CDR3 has 15 amino acids. J gave up 3 bases and V 2 bases, and 5 bases lay outside the gene matches. The CDR3 bases are TGTGCCAGCAGCTTAAGTGGGACAGGAGACTATGGCTACACCTTC. Translated, it gives CASSLSGTGDYGYTF.

This clone was seen many times. The chain uses TRBV6-5 and TRBJ2-7, with D possibly being TRBD1 (5 bases). The CDR3 loop spans 12 amino acids. V shed 6 bases and J shed 2 bases, with 8 bases lying between them. The germline V gene encodes CDR1 MNHEY and CDR2 SVGAGI. CDR3 in DNA: TGTGCCAGCAGCACAGGACCCTACGAGCAGTACTTC. This translates into CASSTGPYEQYF.

This chain connects TRBV6-5 to TRBJ1-1, with D hard to call. CDR1 is MNHEY and CDR2 is SVGAGI in the germline V gene. This CDR3 spans 14 amino acids. V was clipped by 0 bases and J by 7 bases, with 12 bases between them. The CDR3 spells CASSYSRRGYEAFF. CDR3 nucleotide sequence: TGTGCCAGCAGTTACTCGCGTCGGGGTTATGAAGCTTTCTTT.

V and J are TRBV6-2 or TRBV6-3 and TRBJ1-1, with 10 bases lining up with TRBD1. Germline V lookup: CDR1 MNHEY, CDR2 SVGEGT. V shed 5 bases, J shed 5 bases, and the junction held 8 bases outside the gene matches. The CDR3 consists of 15 residues. The CDR3 sequence: CASSLWGTGVTEAFF. DNA for the CDR3: TGTGCCAGCAGTCTGTGGGGGACAGGGGTAACTGAAGCTTTCTTT.

The rearrangement links TRBV15 to TRBJ2-3; TRBD1 aligns across 8 bases. V gave up 0 bases and J gave up 1 base; unmatched junction bases: 0. This CDR3 region has 15 residues. CDR1 and CDR2 (germline): LNHNV, YYDKDF (reference sequence). The CDR3 spells CATSREGQGTDTQYF. Written as DNA, the CDR3 is TGTGCCACCAGCAGAGAGGGACAGGGCACAGATACGCAGTATTTT. Full variable domain (remainder filled in from reference TRBV15 and TRBJ2-3): DAMVIQNPRYQVTQFGKPVTLSCSQTLNHNVMYWYQQKSSQAPKLLFHYYDKDFNNEADTPDNFQSRRPNTSFCFLDIRSPGLGDTAMYLCATSREGQGTDTQYFGPGTRLTVL.

The V and J genes are TRBV30 and TRBJ2-2, with 7 bases fitting TRBD2. Germline CDR1 GTSNPN, CDR2 SVGIG (reference sequence). The junction had 10 bases not matched to a gene; V was cut back by 1 base and J by 5 bases. This CDR3 has 16 residues. In DNA form, the CDR3 reads TGTGCCTGGAGTGGGGAGGGACTTCAGAAGACCGGGGAGCTGTTTTTT. This codes for CAWSGEGLQKTGELFF.

The J gene is TRBJ2-1, the V gene TRBV7-8, with 9 bases lining up with TRBD1. Germline values: CDR1 SGHVS, CDR2 FQNEAQ. CDR3 size: 15 residues. Losses at the gene ends were 7 bases for V and 3 bases for J; bases not matched to a gene: 7. CDR3 coding DNA: TGTGCCAGCAAAAACAGGGGGCCATACTACAATGAGCAGTTCTTC. Translation gives CASKNRGPYYNEQFF.

This clone was observed a handful of times. V gene TRBV5-4 combines with J gene TRBJ1-5, with a possible D match to TRBD1 (6 bases). The length of the CDR3 is 15 residues. The V gene lost 4 bases and the J gene lost 1 base, with 12 bases spanning the gap. Germline V gives CDR1 SGHNT, CDR2 YYREEE (reference sequence). CDR3 sequence reads: CASSPGVGSNQPQHF. DNA of the CDR3: TGTGCCAGCAGCCCAGGGGTTGGAAGCAATCAGCCCCAGCATTTT.

The chain employs TRBV19 and TRBJ1-5; 9 nucleotides agree with TRBD1. CDR1 is LNHDA and CDR2 is SQIVND in the germline V gene (reference sequence). This CDR3 is built from 18 residues. The junction had 9 bases not matched to a gene; V was cut back by 3 bases and J by 0 bases. DNA of the CDR3: TGTGCCAGTAGTATGGTACAGGGGGCTATCTATAGCAATCAGCCCCAGCATTTT. Translation: CASSMVQGAIYSNQPQHF.

About this clone itself: A junction boundary mismatches the germline segment, possibly from a read error. V gene TRBV6-2 or TRBV6-3 combines with J gene TRBJ1-1, with 7 bases fitting TRBD1. This CDR3 region has 12 residues. CDR1 MNHEY and CDR2 SVGEGT come from the germline V gene. The DNA for the CDR3 is TGTGTCAGCAGTACAGGGGTTACTGAAGCTTTCTTT. Encoded protein: CVSSTGVTEAFF.

The V gene is TRBV25-1, the J gene TRBJ1-5, with TRBD1 matching over 10 bases. Per the germline V gene, CDR1 is MGHDK and CDR2 is SYGVNS. Trimming removed 3 bases from V and 9 bases from J; junction bases left unmatched: 8. The CDR3 spans 15 residues. This chain's CDR3 is CASSDRTGGDRPQHF. The DNA of the CDR3 is TGTGCCAGCAGTGACCGGACAGGGGGGGATAGGCCCCAGCATTTT.

The gene calls are TRBV28 and TRBJ1-4, with D possibly matching TRBD1 (5 bases). The CDR3 consists of 14 residues. The germline CDR1 and CDR2 sequences are MDHEN and SYDVKM. V was cut by 0 bases and J by 7 bases, with 9 bases left in between. The CDR3 bases are TGTGCCAGCAGTTTATGGACAGCGGGTGAAAAACTGTTTTTT. Translated: CASSLWTAGEKLFF.

This rearrangement joins TRBV5-4 to TRBJ2-7; tentative D call: TRBD2 (6 bases). Looked up from germline, CDR1 is SGHNT and CDR2 is YYREEE (reference sequence). Trimming took 0 bases from V and 0 from J, leaving 13 bases between them. The CDR3 runs to 16 residues. The CDR3: CASSLEQGGSSYEQYF. The CDR3 DNA is TGTGCCAGCAGCTTGGAGCAGGGAGGAAGCTCCTACGAGCAGTACTTC.

This chain joins TRBV5-1 and TRBJ2-3; 8 positions match TRBD1. This CDR3 spans 19 amino acids. Per germline, CDR1 SGHRS and CDR2 YFSETQ. Germline trimming cut 3 bases from V and 3 bases from J; bases unmatched to any gene: 18. The CDR3 DNA follows: TGCGCCAGCAGCTACGCCTCCGGGACAGGCTCTAGGAGTACAGATACGCAGTATTTT. It is translated as CASSYASGTGSRSTDTQYF.

This chain links TRBV7-9 with TRBJ2-4; no clear D. The CDR3 length is 14 residues. CDR1 and CDR2 (germline): SEHNR, FQNEAQ (reference sequence). Trimming removed 1 base at V and 7 bases at J, with 11 bases between. CDR3 in amino acids: CASSLEPKPNIQYF. CDR3 bases: TGTGCCAGCAGCTTAGAGCCCAAACCCAACATTCAGTACTTC.

V and J are TRBV10-3 and TRBJ2-1; TRBD2 matches at 12 bases. The germline gives CDR1 ENHRY, CDR2 SYGVKD. V gave up 7 bases and J gave up 8 bases; unmatched junction bases: 9. The CDR3 contains 15 residues. This CDR3 is CAIKRTSGAMDEQFF. The CDR3 DNA is TGTGCCATCAAACGGACTAGCGGGGCAATGGATGAGCAGTTCTTC.

J is TRBJ1-1 and V is TRBV7-9; tentatively, D is TRBD1 (6 bases). CDR1 is SEHNR and CDR2 is FQNEAQ in the germline V gene (reference sequence). The CDR3 covers 12 residues. Trimming removed 7 bases at V and 8 bases at J, with 14 bases between. CDR3 DNA: TGTGCCAGCATCGGGGGGGCCCCCGAAGCTTTCTTT. The encoded protein is CASIGGAPEAFF.

The chain has TRBV6-2 or TRBV6-3 and TRBJ2-3, with D uncertain. CDR1 and CDR2 (germline): MNHEY, SVGEGT. Trimming took off 0 bases at V and 4 bases at J, with 14 bases between the two ends. The CDR3 has 16 amino acids. CDR3 nucleotides: TGTGCCAGCAGTTACTCTCAGGAAACAGTGCCAGATACGCAGTATTTT. This sequence encodes CASSYSQETVPDTQYF.

This chain links TRBV24-1 with TRBJ1-5, with 10 positions matching TRBD1. This CDR3 region has 15 residues. CDR1 is KGHDR and CDR2 is SFDVKD in the germline V gene. Germline trimming cut 3 bases from V and 5 bases from J; bases unmatched to any gene: 3. Written as DNA, the CDR3 is TGTGCCACCAGTGATCCGGGGACAGGGGATCAGCCCCAGCATTTT. It yields the protein CATSDPGTGDQPQHF.

This clone was found once. This rearrangement joins TRBV7-3 to TRBJ2-3; perhaps TRBD2 as D (5 bases). The V gene lost 5 bases and the J gene lost 5 bases, with 8 bases spanning the gap. CDR1 is SGHTA and CDR2 is FQGTGA in the germline V gene. The CDR3 extends over 12 amino acids. The DNA of the CDR3 is TGTGCCAGCAGCCCCGGACTAGATACGCAGTATTTT. Protein: CASSPGLDTQYF.

In its sample, this clone was seen a few times. Other DNA sequences in this sample translate to the same CDR3. The V and J genes are TRBV19 and TRBJ2-6; D gene unclear. Germline V CDR1 and CDR2: LNHDA, SQIVND (reference sequence). V dropped 5 bases and J dropped 0 bases, with 8 bases sitting between them. The CDR3 has 15 amino acids. The CDR3 bases are TGTGCCAGTAGTCCCTCGGGCTCTGGGGCCAACGTCCTGACTTTC. Translating gives CASSPSGSGANVLTF.

The rearrangement joins TRBV30 to TRBJ1-1; possibly TRBD1 for D (6 bases). CDR1 is GTSNPN, CDR2 SVGIG, per germline (reference sequence). This CDR3 is built from 16 residues. The V gene lost 0 bases and the J gene lost 3 bases, with 17 bases spanning the gap. This chain's CDR3 is CAWSVSLGARYTEAFF. The CDR3 DNA follows: TGTGCCTGGAGTGTATCCCTGGGGGCGCGGTACACTGAAGCTTTCTTT. Looking up the rest from reference TRBV30 and TRBJ1-1 gives the full variable domain: SQTIHQWPATLVQPVGSPLSLECTVEGTSNPNLYWYRQAAGRGLQLLFYSVGIGQISSEVPQNLSASRPQDRQFILSSKKLLLSDSGFYLCAWSVSLGARYTEAFFGQGTRLTVV.

CDR3 protein: CAISEFRGGLGTGELFF. DNA for the CDR3: TGTGCCATCAGTGAGTTCCGGGGGGGCCTGGGCACCGGGGAGCTGTTTTTT. This chain uses TRBV10-3 with TRBJ2-2, with TRBD2 identical over 8 bases. The CDR3 runs 17 residues. V dropped 1 base and J dropped 4; count of bases not matched to a gene: 8. Germline loops: CDR1 ENHRY, CDR2 SYGVKD.